This T cell receptor beta chain was obtained from a study of cytomegalovirus exposure and HLA in healthy donors. Whole-study findings and limits: When presence/absence was analysed, sequencing depth was taken to be roughly uniform across donors. A later examination showed that TCR association rates differed by HLA locus, with DRB1 most and HLA-C fewest.

Primers: 60 Vbeta forward and 13 Jbeta reverse. TCRdb's copy holds only in-frame clones and misses some; the assay was immunoSEQ multiplex PCR. The sample consists of 150,000 to 250,000 clones, about four fifths of them appearing once. About this clone itself: Its antigen remains unknown.

This CDR3 has 15 residues. CDR1 and CDR2 (germline): LNHDA, SQIVND (reference sequence). The J segment lost 3 bases and the V segment lost 5 bases, leaving 9 bases of the junction unmatched. The clonotype comes from a girl between 10 and 17 years old in good health and CMV-seropositive. V gene TRBV19 combines with J gene TRBJ1-1; the match to TRBD1 covers 7 bases. The sample taken for sequencing was PBMCs. CDR3 region: CASSPTDRVDTEAFF. DNA of the CDR3: TGTGCCAGTAGTCCGACCGACAGGGTCGACACTGAAGCTTTCTTT.